The next 19 T cell receptor beta chains were all read from a single sample in a study of blood T cell repertoires in COVID-19. TCRdb's table, derived via immunoSEQ multiplex PCR, lists solely in-frame clones and lacks some. The sample lists 250,000 to 300,000 clones, more than 85% occurring once. The sample consisted of peripheral blood. The receptors were sampled from a woman in her twenties or thirties with COVID-19, enrolled during active disease.

This sequence joins TRBV5-1 and TRBJ2-2; 10 nucleotides line up with TRBD2. Looked up from germline, CDR1 is SGHRS and CDR2 is YFSETQ. With 4 bases clipped from V and 4 bases from J, the junction kept 7 bases outside the gene matches. This CDR3 has 16 amino acids. CDR3 protein: CASSGQRTSGTGELFF. The CDR3 DNA reads as TGCGCCAGCAGCGGCCAACGGACTAGCGGCACCGGGGAGCTGTTTTTT.

V gene TRBV5-1 combines with J gene TRBJ1-4; TRBD1 is a possible D gene (6 bases). V dropped 1 base and J dropped 4 bases, with 8 bases sitting between them. CDR1 and CDR2 (germline): SGHRS, YFSETQ. The CDR3 is 14 residues long. The CDR3 sequence: CASSLQGYNEKLFF. The CDR3 nucleotides are TGCGCCAGCAGCTTGCAGGGGTATAATGAAAAACTGTTTTTT.

This clone was recorded once. V usage is TRBV5-1 and J usage is TRBJ1-5, with D possibly being TRBD1 (5 bases). This CDR3 contains 15 residues. Trimming shortened V by 0 bases and J by 0 bases, and 7 bases separated the two germline ends. Germline CDR1 and CDR2: SGHRS and YFSETQ. CDR3 residues: CASSLGDSSNQPQHF. CDR3 nucleotide sequence: TGCGCCAGCAGCTTGGGTGACAGTAGCAATCAGCCCCAGCATTTT.

The chain joins TRBV2 to TRBJ2-7, with unresolved D. This CDR3 has 11 residues. Trimming shortened V by 1 base and J by 7 bases, and 5 bases separated the two germline ends. Germline loops: CDR1 SNHLY, CDR2 FYNNEI. CDR3 DNA: TGTGCCAGCAGTGAAGTACAAGAGCAGTACTTC. This sequence encodes CASSEVQEQYF.

The rearrangement uses TRBV5-1 and TRBJ1-6; TRBD1 matches at 10 bases. The CDR3 has 16 amino acids. CDR1 and CDR2 (germline): SGHRS, YFSETQ. The trim removed 4 bases at V and 8 bases at J, leaving 9 bases unmatched. CDR3 coding DNA: TGCGCCAGCAGCCTGCGCGGGGGGACAGGGGATTCACCCCTCCACTTT. It codes for CASSLRGGTGDSPLHF.

The chain couples TRBV18 to TRBJ2-3, with 10 bases aligning to TRBD1. The V and J ends lost 0 bases and 4 bases, in that order; junction bases with no gene match: 4. The CDR3 totals 16 residues. In germline, CDR1 is KGHSH, CDR2 LQKENI. The CDR3 region is CASSPPDRGSPDTQYF. In DNA, the CDR3 is TGTGCCAGCTCACCACCGGACAGGGGGTCTCCAGATACGCAGTATTTT.

CDR3 sequence (DNA): TGCGCCAGCAGCCAAGGGACTAGCGGGAGTAATGAGCAGTTCTTC. Amino acids: CASSQGTSGSNEQFF. The V call is TRBV4-1, the J call TRBJ2-1; 13 nucleotides match TRBD2. Trimming cost V 1 base and J 7 bases; bases outside gene matches: 1. The CDR3 contains 15 residues. Per the germline V gene, CDR1 is MGHRA and CDR2 is YSYEKL.

V is TRBV7-6 and J is TRBJ2-7; no firm D call. V dropped 2 bases and J dropped 3 bases, with 8 bases sitting between them. The CDR3 loop spans 13 amino acids. The germline gives CDR1 SGHVS, CDR2 FNYEAQ. The CDR3 loop is CASSLTQVYEQYF. CDR3 DNA: TGTGCCAGCAGCTTAACCCAGGTCTACGAGCAGTACTTC.

The J gene is TRBJ2-7, the V gene TRBV27; 9 bases agree with TRBD2. There are 14 residues in the CDR3. Trimming removed 5 bases from V and 5 bases from J; junction bases left unmatched: 7. Per the germline V gene, CDR1 is MNHEY and CDR2 is SMNVEV (reference sequence). CDR3 region: CASSLVAGVNEQYF. The DNA for the CDR3 is TGTGCCAGCAGTCTCGTAGCGGGAGTTAACGAGCAGTACTTC.

This sequence joins TRBV7-2 and TRBJ1-4; a weak D match, TRBD1 (6 bases). V was cut by 3 bases and J by 0 bases, with 8 bases left in between. This CDR3 spans 15 amino acids. The germline CDR1 and CDR2 sequences are SGHTA and FQGNSA. The CDR3 reads CASSLDSATNEKLFF. CDR3 bases: TGTGCCAGCAGCTTGGACAGTGCAACTAATGAAAAACTGTTTTTT.

The chain joins TRBV10-2 to TRBJ2-7, with 8 bases fitting TRBD1. V lost 7 bases, J lost 6 bases, and 11 bases stayed unmatched. Germline values: CDR1 WSHSY, CDR2 SAAADI. CDR3 size: 14 residues. This CDR3 is CASTRTGTLGEQYF. CDR3 coding DNA: TGCGCCAGCACCCGGACAGGGACCCTGGGCGAGCAGTACTTC.

This chain links TRBV5-4 with TRBJ2-1; 8 nucleotides align to TRBD2. The CDR3 has 17 amino acids. Germline V gene lookup returns CDR1 SGHNT and CDR2 YYREEE (reference sequence). The ends lost 0 bases at V and 0 bases at J; junction bases unmatched: 5. The CDR3 reads CASSLGSGASSYNEQFF. CDR3 in DNA: TGTGCCAGCAGCTTGGGTAGCGGGGCAAGCTCCTACAATGAGCAGTTCTTC. Together with reference TRBV5-4 and TRBJ2-1, the CDR3 gives the full variable domain: ETGVTQSPTHLIKTRGQQVTLRCSSQSGHNTVSWYQQALGQGPQFIFQYYREEENGRGNFPPRFSGLQFPNYSSELNVNALELDDSALYLCASSLGSGASSYNEQFFGPGTRLTVL.

The V call is TRBV2, the J call TRBJ1-5; TRBD1 matches 7 bases. Germline assignment: CDR1 SNHLY and CDR2 FYNNEI. This CDR3 comprises 15 residues. After removal of 5 bases from V and 1 base from J, the junction contained 5 bases not matched to a gene. Here the CDR3 reads CASSRDSRSNQPQHF. The CDR3, as DNA: TGTGCCAGCAGTAGGGACAGTAGGAGCAATCAGCCCCAGCATTTT.

The chain links TRBV24-1 to TRBJ2-3; TRBD1 agrees at 8 bases. There are 14 residues in the CDR3. The germline CDR1 and CDR2 sequences are KGHDR and SFDVKD. Trimming cost V 6 bases and J 4 bases; bases outside gene matches: 5. The CDR3 DNA reads TGTGCCACCAGTCCTACAGGGGGATCAGATACGCAGTATTTT. This codes for CATSPTGGSDTQYF.

The rearrangement links TRBV5-1 to TRBJ1-4; tentatively, D is TRBD1 (6 bases). Per germline, CDR1 SGHRS and CDR2 YFSETQ. Trimming took 2 bases from V and 5 from J, leaving 16 bases between them. The CDR3 has 16 residues. The CDR3 sequence: CASSFSSTGKNEKLFF. In DNA, the CDR3 is TGCGCCAGCAGCTTTTCTTCGACAGGAAAGAATGAAAAACTGTTTTTT. The full variable domain, in which reference TRBV5-1 and TRBJ1-4 provide the parts outside the CDR3, is KAGVTQTPRYLIKTRGQQVTLSCSPISGHRSVSWYQQTPGQGLQFLFEYFSETQRNKGNFPGRFSGRQFSNSRSEMNVSTLELGDSALYLCASSFSSTGKNEKLFFGSGTQLSVL.

This sequence joins TRBV6-1 and TRBJ1-5; perhaps TRBD1 as D (5 bases). Looked up from germline, CDR1 is MNHNS and CDR2 is SASEGT. The V end was cut by 3 bases, the J end by 6 bases, with 12 bases between. CDR3 length equals 14 residues. The CDR3 here is CASSDREGVQPQHF. DNA for the CDR3: TGTGCCAGCAGTGACAGGGAAGGAGTTCAGCCCCAGCATTTT.

The V and J genes are TRBV5-4 and TRBJ1-1; 9 bases agree with TRBD1. The V gene's germline CDR1 is SGHNT and CDR2 YYREEE (reference sequence). Trimming cost V 2 bases and J 4 bases; bases outside gene matches: 6. This CDR3 has 15 residues. The CDR3 region has the DNA TGTGCCAGCAGCTTACAGGGGGCGCAAGGCACTGAAGCTTTCTTT. Protein product: CASSLQGAQGTEAFF.

The table lists this clone with a count of one. The genes are TRBV28 and TRBJ1-2, with 7 bases that match TRBD1. Germline V lookup: CDR1 MDHEN, CDR2 SYDVKM. Trimming at V came to 5 bases and at J to 4 bases, leaving 10 bases not matched to a gene. This CDR3 is built from 15 residues. The CDR3 DNA sequence: TGTGCCAGCAGTATTCGGACAGGAGTATCCTATGGCTACACCTTC. It yields the protein CASSIRTGVSYGYTF.

This clone was found once. The rearrangement joins TRBV5-1 to TRBJ1-4; 7 bases match TRBD1. Trimming cost V 4 bases and J 5 bases; bases outside gene matches: 8. Germline V gene lookup returns CDR1 SGHRS and CDR2 YFSETQ. This CDR3 has 15 residues. The CDR3 loop reads CASSIGQVENEKLFF. As DNA, the CDR3 is TGCGCCAGCAGCATAGGACAGGTAGAAAATGAAAAACTGTTTTTT.